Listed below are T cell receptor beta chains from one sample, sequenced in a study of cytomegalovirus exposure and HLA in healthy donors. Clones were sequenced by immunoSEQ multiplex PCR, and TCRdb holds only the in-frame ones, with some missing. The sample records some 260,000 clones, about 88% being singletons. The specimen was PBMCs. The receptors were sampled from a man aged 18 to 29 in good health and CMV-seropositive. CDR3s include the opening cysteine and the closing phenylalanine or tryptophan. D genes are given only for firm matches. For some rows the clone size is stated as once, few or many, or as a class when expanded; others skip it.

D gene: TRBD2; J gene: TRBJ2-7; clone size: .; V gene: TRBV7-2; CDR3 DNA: TGTGCCAGCAGCCTACAAGGACTAGGGGCCGAGCAGTACTTC; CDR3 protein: CASSLQGLGAEQYF
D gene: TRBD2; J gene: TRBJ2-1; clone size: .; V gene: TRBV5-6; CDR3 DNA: TGTGCCAGCAGCTTGGTGACGGGCGGGAGAGTCTACAATGAGCAGTTCTTC; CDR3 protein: CASSLVTGGRVYNEQFF
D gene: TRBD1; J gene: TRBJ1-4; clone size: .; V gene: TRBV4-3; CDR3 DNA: TGCGCCAGCAGCCAGACAGGGATGGGGGATGAAAAACTGTTTTTT; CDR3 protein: CASSQTGMGDEKLFF
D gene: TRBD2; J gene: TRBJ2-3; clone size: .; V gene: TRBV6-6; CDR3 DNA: TGTGCCGGTGGGACTAGCGGCACAGATACGCAGTATTTT; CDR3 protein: CAGGTSGTDTQYF
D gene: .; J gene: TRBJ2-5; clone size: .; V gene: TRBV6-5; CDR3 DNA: TGTGCCAGCAGTTACGGCTCAGCACAAGAGACCCAGTACTTC; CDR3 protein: CASSYGSAQETQYF
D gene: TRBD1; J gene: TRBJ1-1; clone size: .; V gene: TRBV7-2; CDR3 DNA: TGTGCCAGCAGCTTAGACAGGGGGTCTAACACTGAAGCTTTCTTT; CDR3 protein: CASSLDRGSNTEAFF
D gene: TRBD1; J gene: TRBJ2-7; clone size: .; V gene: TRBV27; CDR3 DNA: TGTGCCAGCACAACAGGGGGCCTCGAGCAGTACTTC; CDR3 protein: CASTTGGLEQYF
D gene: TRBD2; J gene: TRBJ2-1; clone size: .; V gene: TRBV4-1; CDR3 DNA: TGCGCCAGCAGCCAAGCCCTAGCGGGGACTTCGCCCTACAATGAGCAGTTCTTC; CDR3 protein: CASSQALAGTSPYNEQFF
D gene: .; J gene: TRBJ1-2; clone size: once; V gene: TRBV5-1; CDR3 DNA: TGCGCCAGCAGCTTGGAGGGCCTTGGCTACACCTTC; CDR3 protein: CASSLEGLGYTF
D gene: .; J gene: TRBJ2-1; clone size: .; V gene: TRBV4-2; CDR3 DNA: TGTGCCAGCAGCCCCCGGGAGCGGAGTGAGCAGTTCTTC; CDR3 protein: CASSPRERSEQFF
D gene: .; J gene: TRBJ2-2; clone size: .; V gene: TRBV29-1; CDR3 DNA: TGCAGCGTCCGTGTCCGGACAGCGAACACCGGGGAGCTGTTTTTT; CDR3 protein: CSVRVRTANTGELFF
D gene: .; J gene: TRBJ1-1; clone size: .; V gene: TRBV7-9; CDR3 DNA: TGTGCCAGCAGCTCTGCAGTGAACACTGAAGCTTTCTTT; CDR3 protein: CASSSAVNTEAFF
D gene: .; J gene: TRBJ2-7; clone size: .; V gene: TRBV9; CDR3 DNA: TGTGCCAGCAGCGTAGATCCGGTTTCGGGGGAGCAGTACTTC; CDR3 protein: CASSVDPVSGEQYF
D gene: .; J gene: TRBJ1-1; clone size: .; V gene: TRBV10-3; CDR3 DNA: TGTGCCATCAGTAGGGGCACTGAAGCTTTCTTT; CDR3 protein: CAISRGTEAFF
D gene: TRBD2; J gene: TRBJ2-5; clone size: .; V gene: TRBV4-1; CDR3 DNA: TGCGCCAGCAGCCAAGAAAGGTCCGGGACTAGCGTCCGAGAGACCCAGTACTTC; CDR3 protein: CASSQERSGTSVRETQYF
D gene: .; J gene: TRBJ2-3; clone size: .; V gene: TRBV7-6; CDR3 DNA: TGTGCCAGCAGCCCTACCGGCCACGTGCCGCAGTATTTT; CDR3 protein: CASSPTGHVPQYF
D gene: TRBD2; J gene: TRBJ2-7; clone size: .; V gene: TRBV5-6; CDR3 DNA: TGTGCCAGCAGCTTGGCCTTTCTAGCGGGCCCCTACGAGCAGTACTTC; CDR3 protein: CASSLAFLAGPYEQYF
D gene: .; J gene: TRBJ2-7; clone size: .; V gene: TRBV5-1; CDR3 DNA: TGCGCCAGCAGCTTTACACTATATGGCGAGCAGTACTTC; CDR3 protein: CASSFTLYGEQYF
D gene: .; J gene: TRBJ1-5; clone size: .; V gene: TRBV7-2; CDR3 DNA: TGTGCCAGCAGCATGGCTATTGGGGGTCCTCACAATCAGCCCCAGCATTTT; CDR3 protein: CASSMAIGGPHNQPQHF
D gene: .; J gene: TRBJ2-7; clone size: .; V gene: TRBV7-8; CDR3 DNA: TGTGCCAGCAGCTTAGTAGACAACTACGAGCAGTACTTC; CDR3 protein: CASSLVDNYEQYF
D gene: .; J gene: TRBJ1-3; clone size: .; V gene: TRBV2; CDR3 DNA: TGTGCCAGTCGTGTCGAGACCTCCTCTGGAAACACCATATATTTT; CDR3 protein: CASRVETSSGNTIYF
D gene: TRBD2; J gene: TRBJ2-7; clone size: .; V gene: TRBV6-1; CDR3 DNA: TGTGCCAGCGGTGCGGGAGGGCCGTACGAGCAGTACTTC; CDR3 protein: CASGAGGPYEQYF
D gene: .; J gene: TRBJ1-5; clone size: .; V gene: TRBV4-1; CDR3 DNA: TGCGCCAGCAGCATAGTGACAGGAGGCAATCAGCCCCAGCATTTT; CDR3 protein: CASSIVTGGNQPQHF
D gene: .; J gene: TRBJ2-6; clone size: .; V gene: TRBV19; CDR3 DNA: TGTGCCAGTAGAGGTTCCCTACAAGGCCCGACCTCTGGGGCCAACGTCCTGACTTTC; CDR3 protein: CASRGSLQGPTSGANVLTF
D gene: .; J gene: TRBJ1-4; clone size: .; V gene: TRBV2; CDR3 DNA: TGTGCCAGCCGGCAAAGGGGATTCATCTCAACTAATGAAAAACTGTTTTTT; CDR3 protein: CASRQRGFISTNEKLFF
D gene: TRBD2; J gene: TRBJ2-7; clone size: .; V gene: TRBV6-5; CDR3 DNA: TGTGCCAGCGTGGGGCGCGGGAGCTCCTACGAGCAGTACTTC; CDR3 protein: CASVGRGSSYEQYF
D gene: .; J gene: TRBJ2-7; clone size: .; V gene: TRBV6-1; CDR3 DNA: TGTGCCAGCAGCCTTCGGATGGGGGCCTACGAGCAGTACTTC; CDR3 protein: CASSLRMGAYEQYF
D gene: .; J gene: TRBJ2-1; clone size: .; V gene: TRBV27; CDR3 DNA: TGTGCCAGCAGTTTAGTAAGCGGGTCCTCCTACAATGAGCAGTTCTTC; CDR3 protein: CASSLVSGSSYNEQFF
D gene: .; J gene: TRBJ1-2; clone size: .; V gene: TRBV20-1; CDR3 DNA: TGCAGTGCAACCGGGATAAGCGGCTACACCTTC; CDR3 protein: CSATGISGYTF
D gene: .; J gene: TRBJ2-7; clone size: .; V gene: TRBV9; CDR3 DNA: TGTGCCAGCAGCGCCGAGGGGGGAGAGGGAGAGCAGTACTTC; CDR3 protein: CASSAEGGEGEQYF
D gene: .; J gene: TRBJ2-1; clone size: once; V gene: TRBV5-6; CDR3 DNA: TGTGCCAGCAGCGGCGGACAGCAGCTGAGTGAGCAGTTCTTC; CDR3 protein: CASSGGQQLSEQFF
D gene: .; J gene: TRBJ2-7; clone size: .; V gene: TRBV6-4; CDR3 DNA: TGTGCCAGCCCGGTGAGGAGGGACGGGTACGGGTCCTACGAGCAGTACTTC; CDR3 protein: CASPVRRDGYGSYEQYF
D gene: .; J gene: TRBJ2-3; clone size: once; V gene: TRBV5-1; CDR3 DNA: TGCGCCAGCAGCGCAAGAACAGGGACCCCAGATACGCAGTATTTT; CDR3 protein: CASSARTGTPDTQYF
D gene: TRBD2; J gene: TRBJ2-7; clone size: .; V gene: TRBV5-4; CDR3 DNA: TGTGCCAGCAGCCGACTAGCGGGGTCCTACGAGCAGTACTTC; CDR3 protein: CASSRLAGSYEQYF
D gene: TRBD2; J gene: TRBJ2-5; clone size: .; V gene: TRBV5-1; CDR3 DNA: TGCGCCAGCAGCTTGAATAGCGGGAGGTACCAAGAGACCCAGTACTTC; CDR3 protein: CASSLNSGRYQETQYF
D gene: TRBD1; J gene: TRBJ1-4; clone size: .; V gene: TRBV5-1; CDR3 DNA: TGCGCCAGCAGCTTAGGGACAGGGAATGAAAAACTGTTTTTT; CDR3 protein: CASSLGTGNEKLFF
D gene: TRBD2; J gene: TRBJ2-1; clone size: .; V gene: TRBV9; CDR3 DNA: TGTGCCAGCGGACTAGCGGGAAGCAATGAGCAGTTCTTC; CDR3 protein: CASGLAGSNEQFF
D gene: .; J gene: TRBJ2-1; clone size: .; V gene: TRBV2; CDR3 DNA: TGTGCCAGCAGTGGAGGCGTTAGCGCTACCTACAATGAGCAGTTCTTC; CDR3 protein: CASSGGVSATYNEQFF
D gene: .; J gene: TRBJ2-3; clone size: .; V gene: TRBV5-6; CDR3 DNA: TGTGCCAGCAGCTTGGTCGTTGGCGCCAACACAGATACGCAGTATTTT; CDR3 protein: CASSLVVGANTDTQYF
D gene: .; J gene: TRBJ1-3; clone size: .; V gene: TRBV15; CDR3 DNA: TGTGCCACCAGCAGAGATCGAACCTCTGGAAACACCATATATTTT; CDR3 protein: CATSRDRTSGNTIYF
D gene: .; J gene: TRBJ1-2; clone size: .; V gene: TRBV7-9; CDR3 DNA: TGTGCCAGCAGCCAGGGGTATGTCTATGGCTACACCTTC; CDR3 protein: CASSQGYVYGYTF
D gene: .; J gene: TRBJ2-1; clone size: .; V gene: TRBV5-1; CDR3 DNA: TGCGCCAGCAGCTTGGGACAGGGAGGGTTTGAGCAGTTCTTC; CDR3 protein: CASSLGQGGFEQFF